This TCR beta chain was observed in a study of cytomegalovirus exposure and HLA in healthy donors. Study overall: Earlier, some 180 million T cells were analyzed, and approximately 110 million unique TCR beta sequences were found among them. Study-level results: In most subjects, TCR beta sequences reportedly gave accurate predictions of HLA-A and HLA-B alleles.

The PCR employed 60 Vbeta primers together with 13 Jbeta primers. Data came from immunoSEQ multiplex PCR; TCRdb stores just in-frame clones and leaves some out. This table holds 250,000 to 350,000 clones, roughly 85% found once. CDR1 is LNHNV, CDR2 YYDKDF, per germline (reference sequence). Trimming removed 1 base from V and 6 bases from J; junction bases left unmatched: 6. This CDR3 is built from 17 residues. This clone was observed once. Its cognate antigen is unknown. This TCR was sampled from a man aged 35-49 years in good health and CMV-seropositive. Sequenced input: PBMCs. J is TRBJ2-1 and V is TRBV15; 13 nucleotides line up with TRBD2. DNA for the CDR3: TGTGCCACCAGCAGAGTGGGGACTAGCGGGATTGTCAATGAGCAGTTCTTC. The encoded protein is CATSRVGTSGIVNEQFF.